The rows below give T cell receptor beta chains drawn from one sample of a study of graft-versus-host responses after intestinal transplantation. These receptors' antigens are unknown. Method: immunoSEQ multiplex PCR; TCRdb's copy keeps in-frame clones and lacks some. The sample carries some 62,000 clones, 90% recorded once. The material was unstimulated CD8+ T cells sorted from spleen or lymph node cells, obtained before transplant. The source of these receptors is a human donor who was the organ donor for an intestinal transplant. The CDR3 runs from the conserved cysteine through the conserved F or W. A D gene is named only where the DNA matches it firmly.

v_gene: TRBV5-1
d_gene: -
j_gene: TRBJ1-6
CDR3aa: CASSLWGSLSSYNSPLHF

v_gene: TRBV11-2
d_gene: -
j_gene: TRBJ2-7
CDR3aa: CASSRNRDHTYEQYF

v_gene: TRBV5-4
d_gene: TRBD1
j_gene: TRBJ1-1
CDR3aa: CASSLLGQGTEAFF

v_gene: TRBV5-6
d_gene: -
j_gene: TRBJ1-1
CDR3aa: CASSYTGLNTEAFF

v_gene: TRBV30
d_gene: TRBD1
j_gene: TRBJ2-2
CDR3aa: CAYQTGGVDTGELFF

v_gene: TRBV6-5
d_gene: -
j_gene: TRBJ1-1
CDR3aa: CASRAGLDTEAFF

v_gene: TRBV28
d_gene: -
j_gene: TRBJ1-2
CDR3aa: CASSSWQGLGVGYTF

v_gene: TRBV19
d_gene: TRBD1
j_gene: TRBJ1-1
CDR3aa: CASSEGALDYTEAFF

v_gene: TRBV5-1
d_gene: -
j_gene: TRBJ2-1
CDR3aa: CASSLGGVEQFF

v_gene: TRBV4-1
d_gene: TRBD1
j_gene: TRBJ1-2
CDR3aa: CASSLTTGNYGYTF